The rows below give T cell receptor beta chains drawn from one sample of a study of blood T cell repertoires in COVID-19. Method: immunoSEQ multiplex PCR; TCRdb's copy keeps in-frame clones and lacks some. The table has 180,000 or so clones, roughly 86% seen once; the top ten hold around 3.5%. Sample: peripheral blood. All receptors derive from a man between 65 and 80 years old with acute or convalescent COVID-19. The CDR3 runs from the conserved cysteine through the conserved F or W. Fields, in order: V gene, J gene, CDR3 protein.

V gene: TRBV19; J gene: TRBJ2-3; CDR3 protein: CASSIGTGGLVDTQYF
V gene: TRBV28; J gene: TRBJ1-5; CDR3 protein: CASSLLQAYQPQHF
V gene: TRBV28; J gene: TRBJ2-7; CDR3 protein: CASSRLRSASYEQYF
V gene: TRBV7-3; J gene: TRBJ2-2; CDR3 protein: CASSSSLPGNTGELFF
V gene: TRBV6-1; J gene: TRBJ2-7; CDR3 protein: CASSESGTSSYEQYF
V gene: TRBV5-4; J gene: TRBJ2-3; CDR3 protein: CASSPLDRGQTDTQYF
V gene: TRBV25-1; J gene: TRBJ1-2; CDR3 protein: CASSSTGTGGVYGYTF
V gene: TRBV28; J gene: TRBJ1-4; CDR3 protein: CASSLYTGKLFF
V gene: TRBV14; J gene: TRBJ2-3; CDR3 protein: CASSPQLAGGPTDTQYF
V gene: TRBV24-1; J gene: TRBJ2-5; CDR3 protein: CATSDLNSEEETQYF
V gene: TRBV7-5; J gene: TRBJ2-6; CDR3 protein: CARSLAVQHSPGANVLTF
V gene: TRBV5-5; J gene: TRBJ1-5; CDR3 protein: CASSSLTGSNQPQHF
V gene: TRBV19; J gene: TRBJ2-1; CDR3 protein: CASTQGGSYNEQFF
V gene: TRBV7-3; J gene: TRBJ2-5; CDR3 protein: CASSSDRDGTQYF
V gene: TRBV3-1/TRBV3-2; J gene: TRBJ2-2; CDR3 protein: CASSQSPSGHTGELFF
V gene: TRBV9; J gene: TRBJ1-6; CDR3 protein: CASSVEPGRDSPLHF
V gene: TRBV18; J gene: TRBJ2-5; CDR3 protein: CASSPGGILQETQYF
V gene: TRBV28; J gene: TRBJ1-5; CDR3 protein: CASKKGGTFNQPQHF
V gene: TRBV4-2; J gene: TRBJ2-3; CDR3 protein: CASSQVSLSTDTQYF
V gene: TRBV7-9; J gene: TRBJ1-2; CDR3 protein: CASSRQTGNYGYTF
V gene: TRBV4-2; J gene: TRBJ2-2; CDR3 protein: CASSQDPNTGELFF
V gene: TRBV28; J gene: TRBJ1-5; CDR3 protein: CASSSPAGADQPQHF
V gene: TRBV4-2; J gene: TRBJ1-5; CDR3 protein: CASSQDPGGNQPQHF
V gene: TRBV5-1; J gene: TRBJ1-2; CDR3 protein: CASSLGNGDYGYTF
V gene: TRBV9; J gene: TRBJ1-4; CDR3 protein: CASSVVAGQNEKLFF
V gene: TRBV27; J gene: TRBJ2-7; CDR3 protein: CASSLRSGRAYEQYF
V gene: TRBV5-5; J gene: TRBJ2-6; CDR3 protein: CASSYRTTGGLSGANVLTF
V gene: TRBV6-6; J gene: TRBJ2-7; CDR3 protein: CASREGITYEQYF
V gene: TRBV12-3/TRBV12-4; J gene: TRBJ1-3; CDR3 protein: CASSFTGNTIYF
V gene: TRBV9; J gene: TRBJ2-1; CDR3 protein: CASSVDLVVNEQFF
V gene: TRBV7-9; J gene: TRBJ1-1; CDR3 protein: CASSPPTGAPMNTEAFF
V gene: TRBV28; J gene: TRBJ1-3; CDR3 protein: CASSPLQGNTIYF
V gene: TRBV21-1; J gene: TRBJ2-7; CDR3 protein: CASSKVEGAGHEQYF
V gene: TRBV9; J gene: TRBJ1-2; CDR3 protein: CASSVGQGTTVYGYTF
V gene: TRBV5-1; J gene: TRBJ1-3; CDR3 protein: CASRGTAGNTIYF
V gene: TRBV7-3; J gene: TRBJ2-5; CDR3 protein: CASSPQGAQETQYF
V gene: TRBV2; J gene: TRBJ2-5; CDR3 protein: CASRETSGGETQYF
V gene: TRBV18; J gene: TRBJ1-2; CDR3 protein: CASSPSLWGGERGYTF
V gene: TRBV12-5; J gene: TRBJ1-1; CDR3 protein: CASGLETGGAVEAFF
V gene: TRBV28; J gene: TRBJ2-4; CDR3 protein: CASSPTPLGKNIQYF
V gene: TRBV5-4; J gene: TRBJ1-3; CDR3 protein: CASSPAGSGNTIYF
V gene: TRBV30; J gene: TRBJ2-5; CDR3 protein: CASGGQETQYF
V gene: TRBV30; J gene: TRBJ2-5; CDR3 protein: CACERGQGETQYF
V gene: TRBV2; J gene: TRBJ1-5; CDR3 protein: CASATGNQPQHF
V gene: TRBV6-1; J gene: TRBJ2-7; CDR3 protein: CASSEGGQAYEQYF
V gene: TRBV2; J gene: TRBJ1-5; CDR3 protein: CASRGQVNQPQHF